The 11 T cell receptor beta chains reported below all come from one sample, sequenced in a study of blood T cell repertoires in COVID-19. The data were produced by immunoSEQ multiplex PCR, yet TCRdb's version contains in-frame clones alone and is incomplete. The repertoire includes 250,000 to 350,000 clones, around 89% of them detected once, and around 0.84% sits in the top ten. Sequenced sample: peripheral blood. These receptors were taken from a man between 25 and 39 years old with acute or convalescent COVID-19.

This clone was detected only once. The rearrangement links TRBV7-9 to TRBJ2-7, with 13 bases aligning to TRBD2. V trimming: 5 bases; J trimming: 4 bases; junction bases outside the gene matches: 8. This CDR3 comprises 16 residues. Per germline, CDR1 SEHNR and CDR2 FQNEAQ (reference sequence). DNA of the CDR3: TGTGCCAGCAGCCCGACTAGCGGGGGGCTTCAGTACGAGCAGTACTTC. Its translation is CASSPTSGGLQYEQYF.

This chain uses TRBV5-4 with TRBJ1-2; 7 bases are a match to TRBD1. Per the germline V gene, CDR1 is SGHNT and CDR2 is YYREEE (reference sequence). J was trimmed by 7 bases and V by 4 bases; bases with no gene match: 13. This CDR3 has 15 residues. Here the CDR3 DNA reads TGTGCCAGCAGCCCATCGGGAAGGGGGCCGGCTGGCTACACCTTC. Protein: CASSPSGRGPAGYTF.

V and J are TRBV30 and TRBJ2-1; no reliable D call. Trimming shortened V by 7 bases and J by 8 bases, and 12 bases separated the two germline ends. This CDR3 has 11 amino acids. Germline CDR1 and CDR2: GTSNPN and SVGIG (reference sequence). CDR3 sequence: CAFERADEQFF. DNA of the CDR3: TGTGCCTTCGAACGAGCTGATGAGCAGTTCTTC.

The chain has TRBV27 and TRBJ1-6, with TRBD1 identical over 7 bases. This CDR3 spans 17 amino acids. Germline CDR1 reads MNHEY; CDR2 reads SMNVEV (reference sequence). V lost 2 bases to trimming and J lost 5 bases; unmatched junction nucleotides: 9. The CDR3 reads CASSLIGQGVHNSPLHF. Written as DNA, the CDR3 is TGTGCCAGCAGTTTAATAGGCCAGGGGGTCCATAATTCACCCCTCCACTTT.

The CDR3 nucleotides read TGTGCCAGCAGCCCAGGGTCGGGTACTGAAGCTTTCTTT. Encoded protein: CASSPGSGTEAFF. V usage is TRBV5-5 and J usage is TRBJ1-1; perhaps TRBD1 as D (5 bases). The CDR3 runs to 13 residues. Deletions cut 4 bases from V and 5 bases from J, with 12 bases between. CDR1 is SGHKS, CDR2 YYEKEE, per germline (reference sequence).

For this clone: Mismatch with germline at one junction end may stem from a read error. The chain combines TRBV30 with TRBJ2-1; D remains unclear. The CDR3 loop spans 11 amino acids. CDR1 is GTSNPN and CDR2 is SVGIG in the germline V gene (reference sequence). The DNA for the CDR3 is TGTGCCTGGACAATGAACAACGAGCAGTTCTTC. Translating gives CAWTMNNEQFF.

This clone was detected once. The rearrangement uses TRBV9 and TRBJ2-3; possible D gene TRBD2, 6 bases. Germline loops: CDR1 SGDLS, CDR2 YYNGEE. The CDR3 is 14 residues long. Trimming removed 6 bases at V and 1 base at J, with 12 bases between. CDR3 nucleotide sequence: TGTGCCAGCAATAGGGACTTCGGCACAGATACGCAGTATTTT. Protein: CASNRDFGTDTQYF.

The V gene is TRBV30, the J gene TRBJ2-7, with 8 bases matching TRBD1. The V and J ends lost 2 bases and 7 bases, in that order; junction bases with no gene match: 7. The length of the CDR3 is 13 residues. The V gene's germline CDR1 is GTSNPN and CDR2 SVGIG (reference sequence). Here the CDR3 DNA reads TGTGCCTGGAGTTTGGACAGGGCAAAGGAGCAGTACTTC. Translating it yields CAWSLDRAKEQYF.

The V and J genes are TRBV19 and TRBJ2-7; D perhaps matches TRBD2 (5 bases). The CDR3 totals 17 residues. Trimming cost V 5 bases and J 1 base, with 21 bases left between them. Per germline, CDR1 LNHDA and CDR2 SQIVND (reference sequence). The CDR3 sequence: CASSPVQRRSPSYEQYF. DNA for the CDR3: TGTGCCAGTAGTCCTGTTCAGCGGCGATCCCCATCCTACGAGCAGTACTTC.

The V gene is TRBV3-1 (or the pseudogene TRBV3-2), the J gene TRBJ2-3; D uncertain. Germline CDR1 is LGHDT and CDR2 is YNNKEL (reference sequence). This CDR3 spans 15 amino acids. V gave up 0 bases and J gave up 0 bases, with 7 bases separating them. This chain's CDR3 is CASSQERVSTDTQYF. The DNA of the CDR3 is TGTGCCAGCAGCCAAGAACGGGTCAGCACAGATACGCAGTATTTT.

The chain joins TRBV7-3 to TRBJ2-2, with a weak D call TRBD1 (6 bases). Germline V lookup: CDR1 SGHTA, CDR2 FQGTGA. V dropped 5 bases and J dropped 4 bases, with 17 bases sitting between them. There are 16 residues in the CDR3. The CDR3 DNA sequence: TGTGCCAGCAGCCAATTGACAGGCCTGGGCACCGGGGAGCTGTTTTTT. Translation: CASSQLTGLGTGELFF.